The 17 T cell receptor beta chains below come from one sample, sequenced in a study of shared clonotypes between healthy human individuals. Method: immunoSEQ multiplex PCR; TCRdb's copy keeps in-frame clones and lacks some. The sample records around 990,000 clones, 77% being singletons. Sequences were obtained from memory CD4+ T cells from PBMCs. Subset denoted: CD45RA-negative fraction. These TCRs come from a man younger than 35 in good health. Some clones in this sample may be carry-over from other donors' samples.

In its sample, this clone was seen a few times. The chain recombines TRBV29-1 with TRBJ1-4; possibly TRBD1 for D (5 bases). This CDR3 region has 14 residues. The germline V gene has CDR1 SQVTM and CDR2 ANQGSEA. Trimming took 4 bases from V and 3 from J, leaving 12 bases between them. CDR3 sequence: CSVGEGLSNEKLFF. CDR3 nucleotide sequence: TGCAGCGTTGGGGAGGGGCTGTCTAATGAAAAACTGTTTTTT. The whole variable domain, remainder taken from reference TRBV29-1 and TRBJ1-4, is SAVISQKPSRDICQRGTSLTIQCQVDSQVTMMFWYRQQPGQSLTLIATANQGSEATYESGFVIDKFPISRPNLTFSTLTVSNMSPEDSSIYLCSVGEGLSNEKLFFGSGTQLSVL.

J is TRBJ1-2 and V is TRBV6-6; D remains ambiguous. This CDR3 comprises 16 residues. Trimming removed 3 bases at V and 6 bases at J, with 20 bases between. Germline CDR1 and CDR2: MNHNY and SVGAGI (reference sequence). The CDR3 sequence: CASSYETSTRLDGYTF. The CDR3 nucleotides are TGTGCCAGCAGTTATGAGACATCTACAAGGTTGGATGGCTACACCTTC.

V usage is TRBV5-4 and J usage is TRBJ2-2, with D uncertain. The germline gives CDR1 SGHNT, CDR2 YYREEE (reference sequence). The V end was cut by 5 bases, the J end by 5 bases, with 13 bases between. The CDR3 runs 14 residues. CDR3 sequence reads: CASREIGVTGELFF. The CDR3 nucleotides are TGTGCCAGCAGAGAAATTGGAGTTACCGGGGAGCTGTTTTTT.

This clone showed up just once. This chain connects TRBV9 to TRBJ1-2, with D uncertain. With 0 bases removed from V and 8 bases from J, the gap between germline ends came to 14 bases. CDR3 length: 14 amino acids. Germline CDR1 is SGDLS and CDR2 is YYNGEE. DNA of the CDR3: TGTGCCAGCAGCGTAGCTACGAGGGTGGGCGGCTACACCTTC. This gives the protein CASSVATRVGGYTF.

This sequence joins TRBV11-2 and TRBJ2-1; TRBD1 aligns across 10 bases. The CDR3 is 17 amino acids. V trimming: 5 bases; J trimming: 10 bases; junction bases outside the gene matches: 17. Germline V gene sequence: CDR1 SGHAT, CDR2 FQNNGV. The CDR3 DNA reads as TGTGCCAGCAGCATACGGTCTCCGGGACAGGGGAAGTGGGAGCAGTTCTTC. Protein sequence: CASSIRSPGQGKWEQFF.

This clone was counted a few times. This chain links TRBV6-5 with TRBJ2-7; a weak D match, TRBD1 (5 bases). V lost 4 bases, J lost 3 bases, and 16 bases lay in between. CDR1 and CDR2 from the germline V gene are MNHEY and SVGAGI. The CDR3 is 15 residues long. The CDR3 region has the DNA TGTGCCAGCAGTTCGATATACGGACATAACTACGAGCAGTACTTC. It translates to CASSSIYGHNYEQYF.

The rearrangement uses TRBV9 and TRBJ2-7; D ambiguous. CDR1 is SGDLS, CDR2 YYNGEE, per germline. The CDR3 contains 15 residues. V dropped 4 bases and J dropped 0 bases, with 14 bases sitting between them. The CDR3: CASSPSAAYSYEQYF. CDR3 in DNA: TGTGCCAGCAGCCCTTCTGCGGCGTACTCCTACGAGCAGTACTTC.

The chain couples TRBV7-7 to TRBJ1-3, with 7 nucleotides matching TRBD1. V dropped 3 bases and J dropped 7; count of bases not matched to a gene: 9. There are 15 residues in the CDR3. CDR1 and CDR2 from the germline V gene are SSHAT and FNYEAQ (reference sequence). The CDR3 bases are TGTGCCAGCAGCTTGGCAGGGGGAAATAAGAACACCATATATTTT. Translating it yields CASSLAGGNKNTIYF. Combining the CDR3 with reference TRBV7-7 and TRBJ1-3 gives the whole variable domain GAGVSQSPRYKVTKRGQDVTLRCDPISSHATLYWYQQALGQGPEFLTYFNYEAQPDKSGLPSDRFSAERPEGSISTLTIQRTEQRDSAMYRCASSLAGGNKNTIYFGEGSWLTVV.

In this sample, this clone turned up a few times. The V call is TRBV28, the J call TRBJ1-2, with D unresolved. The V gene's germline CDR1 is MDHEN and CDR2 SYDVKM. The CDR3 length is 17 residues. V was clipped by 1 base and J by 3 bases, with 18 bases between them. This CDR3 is CASSLFGGWFGDYGYTF. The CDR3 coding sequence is TGTGCCAGCAGTTTATTCGGAGGCTGGTTCGGGGACTATGGCTACACCTTC.

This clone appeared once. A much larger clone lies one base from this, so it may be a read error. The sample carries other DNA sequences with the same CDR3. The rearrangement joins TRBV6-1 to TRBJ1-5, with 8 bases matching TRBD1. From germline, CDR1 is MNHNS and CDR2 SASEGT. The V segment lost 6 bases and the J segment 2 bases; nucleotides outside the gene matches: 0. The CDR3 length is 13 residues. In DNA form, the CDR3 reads TGTGCCAGCAGGACAGGGGGCAATCAGCCCCAGCATTTT. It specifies CASRTGGNQPQHF.

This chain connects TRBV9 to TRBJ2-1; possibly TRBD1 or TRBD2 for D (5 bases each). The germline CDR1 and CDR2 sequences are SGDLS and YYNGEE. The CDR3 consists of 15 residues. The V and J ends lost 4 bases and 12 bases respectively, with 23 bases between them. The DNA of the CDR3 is TGTGCCAGCAGCACGCGAGAGGGGATACTCCAGGGGCAGTTCTTC. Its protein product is CASSTREGILQGQFF.

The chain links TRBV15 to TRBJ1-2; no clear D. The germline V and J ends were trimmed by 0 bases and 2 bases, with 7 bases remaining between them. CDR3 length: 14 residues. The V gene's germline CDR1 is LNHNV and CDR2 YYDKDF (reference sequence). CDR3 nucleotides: TGTGCCACCAGCAGAGATTATCTGAACTATGGCTACACCTTC. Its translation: CATSRDYLNYGYTF.

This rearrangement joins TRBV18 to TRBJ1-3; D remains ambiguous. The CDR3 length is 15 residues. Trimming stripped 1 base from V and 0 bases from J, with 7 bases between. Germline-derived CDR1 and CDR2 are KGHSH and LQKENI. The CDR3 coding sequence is TGTGCCAGCTCACCACGGCCTCACTCTGGAAACACCATATATTTT. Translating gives CASSPRPHSGNTIYF.

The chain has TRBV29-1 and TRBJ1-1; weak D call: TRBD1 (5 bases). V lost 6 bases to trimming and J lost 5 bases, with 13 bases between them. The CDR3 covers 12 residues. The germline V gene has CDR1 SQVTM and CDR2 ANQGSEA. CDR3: CSVGDGGTEAFF. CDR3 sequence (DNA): TGCAGCGTGGGGGACGGGGGTACTGAAGCTTTCTTT.

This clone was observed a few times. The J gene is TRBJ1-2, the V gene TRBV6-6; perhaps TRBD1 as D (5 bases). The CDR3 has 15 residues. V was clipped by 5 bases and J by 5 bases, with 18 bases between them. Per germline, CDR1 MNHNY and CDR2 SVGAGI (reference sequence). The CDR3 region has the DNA TGTGCCAGCAGTACGGAAAGGGGCGCAGGTTATGGCTACACCTTC. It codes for CASSTERGAGYGYTF.

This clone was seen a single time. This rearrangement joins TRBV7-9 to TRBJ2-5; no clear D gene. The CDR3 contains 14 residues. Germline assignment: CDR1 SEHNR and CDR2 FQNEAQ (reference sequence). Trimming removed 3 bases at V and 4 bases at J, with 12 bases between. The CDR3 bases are TGTGCCAGCAGCTTTGCGTGGGGTGGAGAGACCCAGTACTTC. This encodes CASSFAWGGETQYF.

The CDR3 spells CASRSAGASGPQYF. The DNA for the CDR3 is TGTGCCAGCAGATCGGCAGGGGCTTCCGGACCGCAGTATTTT. This sequence joins TRBV2 and TRBJ2-3; TRBD1 might be the D (6 bases). The CDR3 is made up of 14 amino acids. The V end was cut by 6 bases, the J end by 10 bases, with 20 bases between. Germline-derived CDR1 and CDR2 are SNHLY and FYNNEI.